The next 24 T cell receptor beta chains were all read from a single sample in a study of blood T cells in healthy people across ages (dated by TCRdb to 2013 to 2016). Library preparation was by 5' RACE. Sequencer: Illumina HiSeq 2500. A second PCR of roughly 6 to 11 cycles was performed with a sample-barcoded 5' primer and a J-beta primer mix. TCRdb reprocessed the public reads (quality trimming at Q25 with fastp, clone calling with MiXCR) and kept in-frame beta chains. Rows are unified per CDR3 protein, each entry keeping the most common DNA and genes. In this sample the table shows more than 650,000 distinct CDR3 sequences, about a quarter of which occur a single time. The leading ten clones occupy 3% of the sample. The data also belong to a second study, concerning T cells of mothers and their children.

Material for sequencing was blood. These receptors came from a boy aged 5 to 17 in good health.

This clonotype showed up just a few times. The chain has TRBV6-1 and TRBJ2-5; TRBD2 might be the D (6 bases). The J call is uncertain, as TRBJ2-1 better fits the DNA end. The CDR3 is made up of 14 amino acids. Germline lookup yields CDR1 MNHNS and CDR2 SASEGT. CDR3: CASSLKLRRDEQFF. In DNA form, the CDR3 reads TGTGCCAGCAGCCTGAAACTCAGGAGGGATGAGCAGTTCTTC.

This clonotype was observed a few times. The V call is TRBV7-2, the J call TRBJ1-2, with a tentative D call TRBD1 (6 bases). Germline V CDR1 and CDR2: SGHTA, FQGNSA. V was pared by 7 bases and J by 4 bases, with 13 bases between. The CDR3 has 13 amino acids. CDR3 sequence reads: CASNIQGLYGYTF. For the CDR3, the DNA is TGTGCCAGCAACATACAGGGTCTCTATGGCTACACCTTC.

The rearrangement joins TRBV5-1 to TRBJ2-7; possible D gene TRBD1, 6 bases. The germline gives CDR1 SGHRS, CDR2 YFSETQ. The V gene lost 4 bases and the J gene lost 5 bases, with 19 bases spanning the gap. The CDR3 is 15 amino acids. The CDR3 region is CASSPIQGIPHEQYF. The CDR3 nucleotides are TGCGCCAGCAGCCCCATCCAGGGGATCCCCCACGAGCAGTACTTC.

This clonotype was detected a few times. V usage is TRBV6-2 or TRBV6-3 and J usage is TRBJ1-4; perhaps TRBD1 as D (5 bases). Trimming pared 7 bases from V and 6 bases from J, leaving 18 bases between. The CDR3 consists of 15 residues. The germline V gene has CDR1 MNHEY and CDR2 SVGEGT. In DNA, the CDR3 is TGTGCCAGCAACCGCGGGACGGGCGGGCATGAAAAACTGTTTTTT. It is translated as CASNRGTGGHEKLFF.

The chain is built from TRBV7-2 and TRBJ2-4, with TRBD2 as a possible D gene (6 bases). The germline V and J ends were trimmed by 3 bases and 0 bases, with 9 bases remaining between them. Germline V gene lookup returns CDR1 SGHTA and CDR2 FQGNSA. This CDR3 region has 15 residues. CDR3 protein: CASSFSGLAKNIQYF. Here the CDR3 DNA reads TGTGCCAGCAGCTTTAGCGGTCTAGCCAAAAACATTCAGTACTTC.

This chain connects TRBV20-1 to TRBJ2-3; tentatively, D is TRBD2 (8 bases). V gave up 7 bases and J gave up 0 bases, with 20 bases separating them. Germline-derived CDR1 and CDR2 are DFQATT and SNEGSKA (reference sequence). The CDR3 is made up of 16 amino acids. This chain's CDR3 is CSVFGRGPFSTDTQYF. The CDR3 bases are TGCAGTGTCTTCGGGAGGGGGCCATTTAGCACAGATACGCAGTATTTT.

V usage is TRBV30 and J usage is TRBJ1-4; TRBD1 is a possible D gene (6 bases). The ends were cut back, 2 bases at V and 8 bases at J, with 6 bases in the middle. This CDR3 region has 11 residues. The germline V gene has CDR1 GTSNPN and CDR2 SVGIG (reference sequence). CDR3 sequence: CAWSRGEKLFF. In nucleotides, the CDR3 is TGTGCCTGGAGTAGGGGGGAAAAACTGTTTTTT.

This clonotype was recorded many times. The chain links TRBV27 to TRBJ2-7; possible D gene TRBD2, 5 bases. The CDR3 has 14 residues. Germline V CDR1 and CDR2: MNHEY, SMNVEV (reference sequence). V lost 6 bases and J lost 0, with 12 bases in between. CDR3 bases: TGTGCCAGCAGCAGTCCGGGAACCTCCTACGAGCAGTACTTC. It encodes CASSSPGTSYEQYF.

The DNA for the CDR3 is TGTGCCAGCAGCCCCTCTAGCGGGTTCTCCTACAATGAGCAGTTCTTC. Its protein product is CASSPSSGFSYNEQFF. The genes are TRBV4-2 and TRBJ2-1; 8 positions agree with TRBD2. Germline CDR1 and CDR2: LGHNA and YNFKEQ. The length of the CDR3 is 16 residues. Trimming took 4 bases from V and 0 from J; bases not matched to a gene: 5.

This clonotype was counted between two and nine times. The chain couples TRBV9 to TRBJ2-7; tentative D call: TRBD2 (7 bases). The J call could be wrong; TRBJ2-1 is a better fit for the DNA end. The CDR3 has 16 amino acids. CDR1 and CDR2 from the germline V gene are SGDLS and YYNGEE. CDR3 sequence reads: CASSVAEGGQYNEQFF. The DNA for the CDR3 is TGTGCCAGCAGCGTAGCTGAGGGGGGGCAATACAATGAGCAGTTCTTC.

The sample holds a few counts of this clonotype. The chain carries TRBV7-2 and TRBJ2-7; D could derive from TRBD1 or TRBD2 (5 bases each). This CDR3 is built from 14 residues. V dropped 3 bases and J dropped 2 bases, with 11 bases sitting between them. CDR1 and CDR2 from the germline V gene are SGHTA and FQGNSA. CDR3 amino acids: CASSFRDGAYEQYF. The DNA of the CDR3 is TGTGCCAGCAGCTTCCGGGACGGAGCCTACGAGCAGTACTTC.

This clonotype was counted a few times. This chain uses TRBV28 with TRBJ2-3; tentatively, D is TRBD2 (6 bases). The CDR3 has 17 amino acids. Trimming shortened V by 2 bases and J by 5 bases, and 20 bases separated the two germline ends. Germline loops: CDR1 MDHEN, CDR2 SYDVKM. DNA of the CDR3: TGTGCCAGCAGTTTAGGTCGCGTCACTAGCTATCGAGATACGCAGTATTTT. It is translated as CASSLGRVTSYRDTQYF.

The sample holds a few counts of this clonotype. The V call is TRBV20-1, the J call TRBJ1-4; perhaps TRBD1 as D (6 bases). The CDR3 spans 13 residues. The ends were cut back, 0 bases at V and 11 bases at J, with 13 bases in the middle. Germline assignment: CDR1 DFQATT and CDR2 SNEGSKA (reference sequence). This CDR3 is CSARDNPDRKLFF. The CDR3 region has the DNA TGCAGTGCTAGAGATAATCCTGACAGGAAACTGTTTTTT.

The chain carries TRBV6-4 and TRBJ2-1, with TRBD1 matching over 10 bases. Germline V lookup: CDR1 MRHNA, CDR2 SNTAGT. This CDR3 has 14 residues. After removal of 6 bases from V and 7 bases from J, the junction contained 6 bases not matched to a gene. CDR3 region: CASSMTGGSNEQFF. CDR3 coding DNA: TGTGCCAGCAGCATGACAGGGGGCTCGAATGAGCAGTTCTTC.

This clonotype has more than one count but fewer than ten. The rearrangement joins TRBV27 to TRBJ2-3; 7 bases are shared with TRBD2. Trimming took 5 bases from V and 0 from J; bases not matched to a gene: 11. The CDR3 totals 17 residues. CDR1 and CDR2 from the germline V gene are MNHEY and SMNVEV (reference sequence). The chain's CDR3 is CASSIIGLGMSTDTQYF. In DNA, the CDR3 is TGTGCCAGCAGTATAATCGGACTAGGGATGAGCACAGATACGCAGTATTTT.

The rearrangement uses TRBV20-1 and TRBJ2-4; 7 bases match TRBD2. This CDR3 spans 11 amino acids. With V trimmed by 0 bases and J by 14 bases, 4 bases remained unmatched. Germline CDR1 is DFQATT and CDR2 is SNEGSKA (reference sequence). CDR3 region: CSARDGGEKYF. The DNA of the CDR3 is TGCAGTGCTAGAGATGGGGGGGAAAAGTACTTC.

The gene calls are TRBV6-5 and TRBJ2-1; no clear D. Trimming shortened V by 0 bases and J by 0 bases, and 15 bases separated the two germline ends. The CDR3 sequence is 18 residues long. Germline V gives CDR1 MNHEY, CDR2 SVGAGI. CDR3 bases: TGTGCCAGCAGTTACTCACGAATCCGTCCAAGCTCCTACAATGAGCAGTTCTTC. Its translation is CASSYSRIRPSSYNEQFF.

This clonotype was detected ten times or more. The chain joins TRBV27 to TRBJ2-7, with 8 bases that match TRBD1. Trimming cost V 5 bases and J 3 bases; bases outside gene matches: 9. CDR1 is MNHEY and CDR2 is SMNVEV in the germline V gene (reference sequence). The CDR3 has 15 amino acids. CDR3 in amino acids: CASSPMTGALYEQYF. The DNA of the CDR3 is TGTGCCAGCAGTCCCATGACAGGGGCACTCTACGAGCAGTACTTC.

A few counts support this clonotype. The genes are TRBV6-6 and TRBJ1-4, with 12 bases that match TRBD1. The germline gives CDR1 MNHNY, CDR2 SVGAGI (reference sequence). This CDR3 is built from 15 residues. The V gene end was trimmed by 7 bases and the J gene end by 8 bases; junction bases not matched to a gene: 8. The CDR3 bases are TGTGCCAGCAATTCACGGGACAGGGGGCAGGAAAAACTGTTTTTT. It specifies CASNSRDRGQEKLFF.

The chain combines TRBV19 with TRBJ2-5; 7 bases fit TRBD1. The tail of the sequence fits TRBJ2-7 better, so the J call may be wrong. Germline CDR1 is LNHDA and CDR2 is SQIVND (reference sequence). CDR3 length: 14 amino acids. CDR3 sequence reads: CASSGTDPLYEQYF. The CDR3, as DNA: TGTGCCAGTAGTGGGACAGACCCCCTCTACGAGCAGTACTTC.

This clonotype came up a few times. V usage is TRBV12-3 or TRBV12-4 and J usage is TRBJ2-7; 11 nucleotides agree with TRBD2. V lost 5 bases and J lost 2; bases outside the gene matches: 5. This CDR3 is 15 amino acids long. Here the CDR3 DNA reads TGTGCCAGCAGTCCCTCTAGCGGGGGGACCTACGAGCAGTACTTC. It encodes CASSPSSGGTYEQYF.

This clonotype was recorded a few times. The CDR3 does not close with the conserved phenylalanine or tryptophan, likely indicating a read error. The chain employs TRBV4-1 and TRBJ1-2; the D gene is possibly TRBD1 (5 bases). CDR1 and CDR2 from the germline V gene are MGHRA and YSYEKL. The CDR3 runs to 15 residues. V was clipped by 4 bases and J by 4 bases, with 16 bases between them. This chain's CDR3 is CASSPGRRPSYGYTL. The CDR3 DNA is TGCGCCAGCAGCCCAGGGAGGAGACCCTCCTATGGCTACACCCTC.

This clonotype was observed a handful of times. This chain joins TRBV6-5 and TRBJ1-1; D is unresolved. Trimming removed 6 bases at V and 5 bases at J, with 16 bases between. Germline assignment: CDR1 MNHEY and CDR2 SVGAGI. The CDR3 has 14 residues. CDR3 DNA sequence: TGTGCCAGCAGCCGATCCGGGGTAGGGACTGAAGCTTTCTTT. This sequence encodes CASSRSGVGTEAFF.

The chain couples TRBV14 to TRBJ2-1, with D uncertain. This CDR3 is 12 amino acids long. Germline values: CDR1 SGHDN, CDR2 FVKESK. With 0 bases removed from V and 15 bases from J, the gap between germline ends came to 12 bases. DNA for the CDR3: TGTGCCAGCAGCCAAGATCGGCGGTTGTCGTTCTTC. The encoded protein is CASSQDRRLSFF.